Listed here is a single TCR beta chain. Antigen specificity is unknown. With 3 bases clipped from V and 1 base from J, the junction kept 11 bases outside the gene matches. CDR3 length: 17 residues. Germline V lookup: CDR1 SGHRS, CDR2 YFSETQ. The data originate from a study of cytomegalovirus exposure and HLA in healthy donors. Study context: Out of approximately 170 million T cells, an earlier analysis found fewer than 140 million unique TCR beta sequences in total.

The PCR had 60 Vbeta and 13 Jbeta primers. TCRdb keeps only in-frame clones here, not all; method: immunoSEQ multiplex PCR. The sample has 150,000 to 200,000 clones, 70% seen once; the top ten hold under 5.5%. Points from the study as a whole: Diagnosis of cytomegalovirus status made by the classifier reportedly showed high specificity and sensitivity.

The chain combines TRBV5-1 with TRBJ2-3, with TRBD1 matching 7 bases. The receptor was derived from a man aged 18 to 30 in good health and CMV-seropositive. Material: PBMCs. CDR3 sequence reads: CASSYETGLGGTDTQYF. The CDR3 region has the DNA TGCGCCAGCAGCTACGAGACAGGGTTGGGGGGCACAGATACGCAGTATTTT.